Sequencing of this T cell receptor beta chain was carried out in a study of blood T cell repertoires in COVID-19 (TCRdb year 2020). Context from the whole study: Recovered participants in ImmuneRACE Cohort 3 were defined as having two consecutive negative NP/OP PCR tests, clearance from a healthcare professional, or resolution of symptoms. Collaborator samples came from the United States, Italy and Spain and covered acute and convalescent phases of COVID-19. The material from the prospective study consisted of cDNA or gDNA derived from T cells, B-cell-depleted T cells, or PBMCs. Subjects who had been exposed to COVID-19, were actively infected with it, or had recovered from it provided the deeply sampled blood TCRbeta repertoires that made up the dataset. The repertoires were released in a freely available public database meant as a resource for research on the immune response to SARS-CoV-2. The samples were drawn from the first 160 participants of the ongoing ImmuneRACE study and from 950 to 1,500 subjects provided by 6 global collaborators. Sample metadata almost always included a de-identified subject ID, COVID-19 status, age in years and sex. Where available, HLA class I and class II types were taken from metadata supplied by the sample provider and were not determined by assay-based typing.

TCRbeta CDR3 regions were amplified from genomic DNA by means of the immunoSEQ Assay, a bias-controlled multiplex PCR. The original pipeline was this. Nucleated cell counts per sample were estimated from amplification of reference gene primers within the assay. Sequence reads were collapsed and filtered to measure the absolute abundance of every unique TCRbeta CDR3 rearrangement. For each sample, productive Simpson clonality was calculated by taking the square root of Simpson's diversity index across productive rearrangements. Not all clones reach the TCRdb copy of this immuneACCESS table, which keeps in-frame sequences only. Checked studies attribute under half of the gap to unresolved V genes and leave the rest unexplained. V, J and clone size were drawn from that table, and D and trimming were deduced from the DNA. The sample data list about 400,000 clones, and about 87% of these were observed just once. Around 2% of the sample lies in the top ten.

Enrolling through a virtual design, the prospective study's participants ranged in age from about 18 to 89 years and lived across roughly 24 United States geographic areas. To assign participants to cohorts, the prospective study relied on clinical history that participants themselves reported in a screening survey and a study questionnaire. Each participant in the prospective study had whole blood, serum and a nasopharyngeal or oropharyngeal swab collected by mobile phlebotomists. Participants in the prospective study had the option to provide additional blood draws and questionnaires over a roughly 2-month period. Blood samples from the prospective study were shipped frozen or at room temperature prior to DNA extraction. About this clone: Its antigen is unknown. No per-base quality is available; no much larger clone lies one base away.

General findings and caveats noted by the study authors: The amount of clinical and demographic metadata varied by source and participant and was provided uncurated.

Sequenced material: PBMCs or T cells enriched from blood (not recorded which). This TCR came from a man in his forties or fifties in a cohort exposed to, infected with or recovered from COVID-19 (not recorded which).

The bases read TGTGCCAGCAGCTTCGGGGGACTAGCGGGGGGCACCGGGGAGCTGTTTTTT. Translation gives CASSFGGLAGGTGELFF. The chain uses TRBV11-3 and TRBJ2-2, with 15 middle bases fitting TRBD2. Unmatched junction bases come to 3, with V trimmed by 3 bases and J by 4 bases. Counted from cysteine to phenylalanine, this CDR3 has 17 amino acids. Only the CDR3 DNA stays, 51 bases, in frame from base 1. The germline V gene provides CDR1 SGHNT and CDR2 YENEEA.